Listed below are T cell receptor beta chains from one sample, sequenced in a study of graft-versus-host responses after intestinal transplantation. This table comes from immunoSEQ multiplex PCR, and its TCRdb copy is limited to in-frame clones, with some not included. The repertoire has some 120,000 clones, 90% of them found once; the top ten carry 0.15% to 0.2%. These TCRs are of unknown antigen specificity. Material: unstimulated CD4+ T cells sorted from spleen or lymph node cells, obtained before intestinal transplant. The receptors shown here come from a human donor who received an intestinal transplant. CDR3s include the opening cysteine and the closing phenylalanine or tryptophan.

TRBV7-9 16 CASSHRGLAGGNEQFF
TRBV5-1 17 CASSLTWGTATNEKLFF
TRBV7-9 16 CASSPDRGYRRSGYTF
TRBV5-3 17 CARSFCRRDPHNHEQYF
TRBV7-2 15 CASSLTVTGGNTIYF
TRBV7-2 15 CASSLDPQSHNEQFF
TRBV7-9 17 CASTSRSDREDDTEAFF
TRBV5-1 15 CASSTIAGGSYEQYF
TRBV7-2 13 CASSTLGLVAQYF
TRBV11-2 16 CASSLTGWHRGGEAFF
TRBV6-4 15 CASSATAGASYEQYF
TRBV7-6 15 CASSRDSGRVYEQYF
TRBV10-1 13 CASSESGGYGYTF
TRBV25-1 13 CASTGTGQNIQYF
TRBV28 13 CASSLGDRQEAFF
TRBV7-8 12 CASSLGGDGYTF
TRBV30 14 CAWRGSGNTGELFF
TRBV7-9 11 CASTSGGKLFF
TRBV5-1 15 CASSKDGDRATEAFF
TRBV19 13 CASSNRQNYGYTF
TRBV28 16 CASSPDRGSTNEKLFF
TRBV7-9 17 CASSSRDSPRPTDTQYF
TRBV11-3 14 CASSLVAGPYGYTF
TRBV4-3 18 CASSQVPLGLADSYEQYF
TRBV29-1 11 CSVVSFVEQYF
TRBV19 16 CASSILGPGVKTEAFF
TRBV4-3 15 CASSQEVQVRSPLHF
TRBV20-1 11 CSASGTGELFF
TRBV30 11 CAWITTGRAFF
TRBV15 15 CATSRDGGGGYEQYF
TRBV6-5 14 CASSYGRGPYEQYF
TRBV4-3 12 CASSPDGLTQYF
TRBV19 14 CASSIRWVAAGYTF
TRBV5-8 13 CASSFEPGEPRYF
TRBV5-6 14 CASSYRTRGTEAFF
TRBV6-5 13 CASSYRTDEKLFF
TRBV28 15 CASRDDRGETDTQYF
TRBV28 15 CASSPSLGGGEKLFF